This record covers a single T cell receptor beta chain. Its matching antigen is unknown. Data came from immunoSEQ multiplex PCR; TCRdb stores just in-frame clones and leaves some out. The table includes fewer than 40,000 clones, more than 80% detected once. The data originate from a study of T cells in narcolepsy. Trimming removed 4 bases from V and 2 bases from J, with 15 bases in between. CDR1 and CDR2 from the germline V gene are MNHEY and SVGAGI. CDR3 size: 15 residues. General study findings and limits: In some patient and control memory CD4+ samples, autoreactive clones were absent.

The sample taken for sequencing was CD45RA- memory CD4+ T cells from PBMCs. This chain joins TRBV6-5 and TRBJ2-7; tentatively, D is TRBD1 (7 bases). This receptor was taken from a human donor with narcolepsy. CDR3 nucleotides: TGTGCCAGCAGTTCGCAACAGGGGACTGCCTACGAGCAGTACTTC. It encodes CASSSQQGTAYEQYF.